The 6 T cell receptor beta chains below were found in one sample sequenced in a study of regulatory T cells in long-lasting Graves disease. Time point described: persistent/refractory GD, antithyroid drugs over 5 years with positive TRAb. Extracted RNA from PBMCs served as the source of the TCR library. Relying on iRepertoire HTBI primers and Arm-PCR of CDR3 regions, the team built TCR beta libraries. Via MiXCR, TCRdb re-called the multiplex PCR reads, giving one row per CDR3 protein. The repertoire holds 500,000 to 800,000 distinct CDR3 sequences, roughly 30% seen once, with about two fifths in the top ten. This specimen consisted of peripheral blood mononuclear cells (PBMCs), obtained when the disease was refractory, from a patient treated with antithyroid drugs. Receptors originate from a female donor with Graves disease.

DNA for the CDR3: TGTGCCAGCAGTGGGGTGGAGAATGAAAAACTGTTTTTT. Protein product: CASSGVENEKLFF. This chain connects TRBV12-3 or TRBV12-4 to TRBJ1-4; D remains unclear. The CDR3 has 13 residues. Trimming stripped 5 bases from V and 5 bases from J, with 9 bases between.

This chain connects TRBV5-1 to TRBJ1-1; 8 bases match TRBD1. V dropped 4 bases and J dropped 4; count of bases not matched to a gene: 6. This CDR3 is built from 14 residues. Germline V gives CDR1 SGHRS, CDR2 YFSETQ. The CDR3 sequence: CASSDRGYGTEAFF. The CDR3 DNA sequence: TGCGCCAGCAGCGACAGGGGTTACGGCACTGAAGCTTTCTTT.

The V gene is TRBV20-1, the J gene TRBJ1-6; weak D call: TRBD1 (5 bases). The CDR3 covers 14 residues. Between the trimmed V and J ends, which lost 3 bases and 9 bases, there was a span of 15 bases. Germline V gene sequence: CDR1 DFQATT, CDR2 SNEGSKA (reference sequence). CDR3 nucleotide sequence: TGCAGTGCTAGGTTTGGGACGGTTTTTTCACCCCTCCACTTT. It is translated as CSARFGTVFSPLHF.

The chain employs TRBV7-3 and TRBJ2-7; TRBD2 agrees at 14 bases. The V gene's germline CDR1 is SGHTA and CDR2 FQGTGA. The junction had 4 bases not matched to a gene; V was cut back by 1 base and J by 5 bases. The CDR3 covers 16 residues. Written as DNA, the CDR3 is TGTGCCAGCAGCTTAAAGGGACTAGCGGGAGTCGACGAGCAGTACTTC. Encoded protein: CASSLKGLAGVDEQYF.

The CDR3 here is CASSLDQWDRGPTEAFF. CDR3 DNA sequence: TGTGCCAGCAGCTTAGATCAGTGGGACAGGGGACCCACTGAAGCTTTCTTT. The chain combines TRBV11-3 with TRBJ1-1; 10 nucleotides line up with TRBD1. The CDR3 is made up of 17 amino acids. V shed 0 bases, J shed 4 bases, and the junction held 8 bases outside the gene matches. From germline, CDR1 is SGHNT and CDR2 YENEEA.

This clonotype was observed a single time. The CDR3 region is CATSVLAGARYEQYF. CDR3 coding DNA: TGTGCCACCAGCGTACTAGCGGGGGCGCGCTACGAGCAGTACTTC. The chain joins TRBV15 to TRBJ2-7; 11 nucleotides align to TRBD2. This CDR3 is built from 15 residues. Germline V gene sequence: CDR1 LNHNV, CDR2 YYDKDF (reference sequence). Trimming took 5 bases from V and 3 from J; bases not matched to a gene: 6.